This entry features one TCR delta chain sequence. TCRdb used CATT to re-call clones from the RT-PCR reads. There are some 12,000 delta-chain clones in the sample; around 42% occur only once, and under 3.5% lies in the top ten. This CDR3 spans 20 amino acids. Germline loops: CDR1 TSWWSYY, CDR2 QGS. The V segment lost 1 base and the J segment 0 bases; nucleotides outside the gene matches: 12. The data derive from a study of gamma-delta T cells after stem cell transplantation. The chain uses TRDV1 and TRDJ1; 12 bases agree with TRDD3. Sequences were obtained from gamma-delta T cells. The TCR was taken from a human donor. It is not recorded whose cells these are; they may come from a transplant donor. CDR3 loop: CALGEHAGGYAAPYTDKLIF. CDR3 coding DNA: TGTGCTCTTGGGGAACACGCTGGGGGATACGCTGCCCCTTACACCGATAAACTCATCTTT.